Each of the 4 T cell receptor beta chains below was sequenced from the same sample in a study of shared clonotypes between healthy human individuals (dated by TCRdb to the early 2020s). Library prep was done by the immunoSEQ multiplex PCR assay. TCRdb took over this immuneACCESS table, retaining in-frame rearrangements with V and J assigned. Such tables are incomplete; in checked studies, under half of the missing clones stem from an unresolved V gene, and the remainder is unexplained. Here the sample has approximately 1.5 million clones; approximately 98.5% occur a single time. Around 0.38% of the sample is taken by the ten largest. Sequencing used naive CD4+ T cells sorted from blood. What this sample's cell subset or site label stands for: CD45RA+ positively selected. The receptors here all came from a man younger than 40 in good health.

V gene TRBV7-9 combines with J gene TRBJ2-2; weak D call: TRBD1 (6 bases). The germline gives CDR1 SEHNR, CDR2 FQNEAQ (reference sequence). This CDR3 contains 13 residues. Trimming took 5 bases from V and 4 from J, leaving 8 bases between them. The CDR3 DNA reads TGTGCCAGCAGCACCAGGGGCACCGGGGAGCTGTTTTTT. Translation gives CASSTRGTGELFF.

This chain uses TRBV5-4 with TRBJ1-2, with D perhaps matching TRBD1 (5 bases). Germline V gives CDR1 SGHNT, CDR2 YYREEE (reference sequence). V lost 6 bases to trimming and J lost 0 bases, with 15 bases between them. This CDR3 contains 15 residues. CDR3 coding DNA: TGTGCCAGCAACTCCAGGGACTTGGCTAACTATGGCTACACCTTC. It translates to CASNSRDLANYGYTF.

The CDR3 sequence: CASSKGTNYGYTF. CDR3 in DNA: TGTGCCAGCAGTAAGGGGACAAACTATGGCTACACCTTC. The V call is TRBV6-4, the J call TRBJ1-2, with D possibly being TRBD1 (6 bases). CDR1 MRHNA and CDR2 SNTAGT come from the germline V gene. The V end lost 5 bases, the J end lost 2 bases, and 9 bases lay between the germline ends. The CDR3 length is 13 residues.

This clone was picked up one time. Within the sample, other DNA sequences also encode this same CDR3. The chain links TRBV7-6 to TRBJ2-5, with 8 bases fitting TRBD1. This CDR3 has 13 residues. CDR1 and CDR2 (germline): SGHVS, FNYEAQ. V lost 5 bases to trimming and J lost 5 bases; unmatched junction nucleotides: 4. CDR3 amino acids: CASSQDRGETQYF. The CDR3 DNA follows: TGTGCCAGCAGCCAAGACAGGGGTGAGACCCAGTACTTC.